Shown below are 22 T cell receptor beta chains from a single sample sequenced in a study of naive and memory T cell subsets. The beta constant-region primer was an equimolar mix of two oligonucleotides covering TRBC1 and TRBC2. The ligated cDNA underwent four PCR rounds using SP2 and nested alpha and beta constant-region primers. Via MiXCR, TCRdb re-called the UMI-ligation and nested PCR reads, giving one row per CDR3 protein. Among some 110,000 distinct CDR3 sequences, just over 35% were seen once, and the ten largest hold approximately 0.88%. Sequencing was performed on central memory CD4+ T cells from blood. The source of these receptors is a human donor in good health.

This clonotype has a handful of counts. The rearrangement links TRBV4-3 to TRBJ2-5, with D perhaps matching TRBD1 or TRBD2 (6 bases each). Between the trimmed V and J ends, which lost 4 bases and 5 bases, there was a span of 17 bases. Germline CDR1 LGHNA, CDR2 YSLEER. This CDR3 region has 15 residues. In DNA, the CDR3 is TGCGCCAGCAGCCGCGGGACAATGGAGAGGGAGACCCAGTACTTC. Amino acids: CASSRGTMERETQYF.

This chain connects TRBV5-1 to TRBJ2-2, with 10 bases aligning to TRBD1. The length of the CDR3 is 15 residues. The junction had 6 bases not matched to a gene; V was cut back by 4 bases and J by 6 bases. Germline CDR1 SGHRS, CDR2 YFSETQ. CDR3 sequence (DNA): TGCGCCAGCAGCCGCATAGGACAGGGGGCCGGGGAGCTGTTTTTT. Its protein product is CASSRIGQGAGELFF.

V usage is TRBV20-1 and J usage is TRBJ2-1; TRBD2 matches at 13 bases. Germline CDR1 DFQATT, CDR2 SNEGSKA (reference sequence). The CDR3 contains 16 residues. V trimming: 2 bases; J trimming: 6 bases; junction bases outside the gene matches: 7. CDR3 protein: CSARPPRTSGSNEQFF. Here the CDR3 DNA reads TGCAGTGCTAGACCCCCCCGGACTAGCGGGAGCAATGAGCAGTTCTTC.

The CDR3 DNA follows: TGTGCCAGCAGTAAGCAGGGGCCTGGGGGATACAATGAGCAGTTCTTC. It encodes CASSKQGPGGYNEQFF. This sequence joins TRBV6-5 and TRBJ2-1; D may be TRBD1 (6 bases). The germline CDR1 and CDR2 sequences are MNHEY and SVGAGI. There are 16 residues in the CDR3. Trimming pared 5 bases from V and 4 bases from J, leaving 18 bases between.

Regarding this clonotype: A single base separates this from a much larger clone, so it may be a read error. This chain connects TRBV11-3 to TRBJ2-3; D is unresolved. CDR1 and CDR2 (germline): SGHNT, YENEEA. The length of the CDR3 is 12 residues. V was cut by 3 bases and J by 2 bases, with 3 bases left in between. CDR3 protein: CASSFNTDTQYF. The CDR3, as DNA: TGTGCCAGCAGCTTCAACACAGATACGCAGTATTTT.

This clonotype occurred a few times. CDR3 coding DNA: TGTGCCAGCAGCCCGAACGCCTGGCTGGACACCGGGGAGCTGTTTTTT. Amino acid sequence: CASSPNAWLDTGELFF. The chain recombines TRBV11-2 with TRBJ2-2; D is uncertain. The CDR3 has 16 amino acids. Germline-derived CDR1 and CDR2 are SGHAT and FQNNGV. The germline V and J ends were trimmed by 5 bases and 3 bases, with 16 bases remaining between them.

This clonotype has only a few counts. The CDR3 loop is CSARTLRGGGNSGANVLTF. CDR3 coding DNA: TGCAGTGCTAGAACCTTGCGGGGGGGAGGGAACTCTGGGGCCAACGTCCTGACTTTC. The chain uses TRBV20-1 and TRBJ2-6; 9 positions agree with TRBD2. The CDR3 loop spans 19 amino acids. V shed 2 bases and J 0 bases; nucleotides not matched to a gene: 11. Germline CDR1 is DFQATT and CDR2 is SNEGSKA (reference sequence).

The rearrangement links TRBV27 to TRBJ2-1, with no clear D. Germline CDR1 MNHEY, CDR2 SMNVEV (reference sequence). V lost 0 bases to trimming and J lost 0 bases, with 9 bases between them. The CDR3 length is 16 residues. The DNA of the CDR3 is TGTGCCAGCAGTTTATCGAGAGCCCTCTCCTACAATGAGCAGTTCTTC. This gives the protein CASSLSRALSYNEQFF.

This clonotype was seen a handful of times. J is TRBJ2-2 and V is TRBV11-2, with D possibly being TRBD2 (7 bases). This CDR3 has 14 residues. Germline assignment: CDR1 SGHAT and CDR2 FQNNGV. Trimming took 11 bases from V and 4 from J, leaving 17 bases between them. The CDR3 region is CAVSGGRSTGELFF. As DNA, the CDR3 is TGTGCCGTCTCGGGGGGCCGGAGCACCGGGGAGCTGTTTTTT.

This clonotype was seen repeatedly, ten times or more. J is TRBJ2-2 and V is TRBV6-6, with D uncertain. Trimming removed 2 bases from V and 6 bases from J, with 4 bases in between. The CDR3 has 12 residues. From germline, CDR1 is MNHNY and CDR2 SVGAGI (reference sequence). CDR3 in amino acids: CASSYPPGELFF. Written as DNA, the CDR3 is TGTGCCAGCAGTTACCCCCCCGGGGAGCTGTTTTTT.

The CDR3 loop reads CASIQSSGNTIYF. The DNA of the CDR3 is TGTGCCAGCATCCAAAGCTCTGGAAACACCATATATTTT. This chain links TRBV6-6 with TRBJ1-3; unclear D gene. Deletions cut 7 bases from V and 0 bases from J, with 7 bases between. Germline-derived CDR1 and CDR2 are MNHNY and SVGAGI (reference sequence). The CDR3 is made up of 13 amino acids.

The chain carries TRBV12-3 or TRBV12-4 and TRBJ2-7; D unclear. The CDR3 runs to 16 residues. V gave up 1 base and J gave up 3 bases, with 16 bases separating them. CDR3 sequence (DNA): TGTGCCAGCAGTTTAGGCGGCCCCAGGCGATACTACGAGCAGTACTTC. Its translation: CASSLGGPRRYYEQYF.

The rearrangement links TRBV7-2 to TRBJ2-7, with D hard to call. The CDR3 spans 12 residues. V was pared by 1 base and J by 5 bases, with 6 bases between. Germline CDR1 reads SGHTA; CDR2 reads FQGNSA. The DNA for the CDR3 is TGTGCCAGCAGCTTAGATAGTCACGAGCAGTACTTC. Translation gives CASSLDSHEQYF.

This chain uses TRBV4-3 with TRBJ1-1; no clear D gene. V was clipped by 0 bases and J by 4 bases, with 12 bases between them. Per the germline V gene, CDR1 is LGHNA and CDR2 is YSLEER. The CDR3 totals 15 residues. CDR3 sequence reads: CASSQDAGWSTEAFF. CDR3 in DNA: TGCGCCAGCAGCCAAGATGCCGGATGGAGCACTGAAGCTTTCTTT.

J is TRBJ1-2 and V is TRBV12-3 or TRBV12-4, with D possibly being TRBD1 (6 bases). This CDR3 comprises 13 residues. Deletions cut 5 bases from V and 4 bases from J, with 11 bases between. The CDR3 is CASSPRQAYGYTF. In nucleotides, the CDR3 is TGTGCCAGCAGTCCCCGACAGGCCTATGGCTACACCTTC.

In its sample, this clonotype was seen a few times. This rearrangement joins TRBV20-1 to TRBJ2-1; 8 bases map to TRBD2. Germline V gives CDR1 DFQATT, CDR2 SNEGSKA (reference sequence). J lost 0 bases, V lost 5 bases, and 12 bases had no gene match. CDR3 length: 17 residues. The CDR3 here is CSAGGAGAGFSYNEQFF. The CDR3 DNA follows: TGCAGTGCTGGTGGAGCGGGAGCTGGTTTCTCCTACAATGAGCAGTTCTTC.

V is TRBV28 and J is TRBJ1-1; TRBD1 matches at 7 bases. J gave up 1 base and V 7 bases, and 9 bases lay outside the gene matches. CDR3 size: 15 residues. Per germline, CDR1 MDHEN and CDR2 SYDVKM. CDR3 protein: CASILTGHRNTEAFF. CDR3 DNA: TGTGCCAGCATCCTGACAGGGCATCGGAACACTGAAGCTTTCTTT.

The chain links TRBV7-2 to TRBJ2-2, with TRBD1 matching 10 bases. This CDR3 is 17 amino acids long. CDR1 and CDR2 (germline): SGHTA, FQGNSA. V lost 5 bases, J lost 5 bases, and 11 bases stayed unmatched. In DNA, the CDR3 is TGTGCCAGCAGCGGCGGGACAGGGGCTACGAGGACCGGGGAGCTGTTTTTT. It translates to CASSGGTGATRTGELFF.

The V gene is TRBV12-3 or TRBV12-4, the J gene TRBJ1-2; 7 bases are shared with TRBD1. V was pared by 6 bases and J by 5 bases, with 6 bases of the junction left unmatched. The CDR3 consists of 13 residues. This chain's CDR3 is CASRGDSLYGYTF. The CDR3 DNA reads as TGTGCCAGCAGGGGGGACAGCTTGTATGGCTACACCTTC.

The chain employs TRBV20-1 and TRBJ2-1; TRBD2 matches at 8 bases. V lost 7 bases, J lost 8 bases, and 16 bases stayed unmatched. The CDR3 is made up of 15 amino acids. The germline CDR1 and CDR2 sequences are DFQATT and SNEGSKA (reference sequence). The CDR3 DNA reads as TGCAGTGTCAATTCTGACTTTGCGGGAGGCGATGAGCAGTTCTTC. It codes for CSVNSDFAGGDEQFF.

The chain joins TRBV28 to TRBJ2-7; no definite D call. CDR1 and CDR2 from the germline V gene are MDHEN and SYDVKM. This CDR3 is built from 13 residues. The germline V and J ends were trimmed by 5 bases and 9 bases, with 17 bases remaining between them. In nucleotides, the CDR3 is TGTGCCAGCAGTCCGAGGCCCTCCTTCTGGCAGTACTTC. This gives the protein CASSPRPSFWQYF.

The chain carries TRBV29-1 and TRBJ2-7, with 11 bases identical to TRBD2. CDR1 and CDR2 (germline): SQVTM, ANQGSEA. This CDR3 contains 14 residues. The trim removed 4 bases at V and 4 bases at J, leaving 6 bases unmatched. The CDR3 loop reads CSVGSLAGGYEQYF. The CDR3 region has the DNA TGCAGCGTTGGGAGTTTAGCGGGAGGGTACGAGCAGTACTTC.